This paragraph reports one T cell receptor beta chain. What it binds is not known. This record belongs to a study of T cell repertoires in cytomegalovirus infection. Study-level information: Shared public TCR beta signatures pointed to both CMV infection and a matching HLA type. Findings of the study overall: People with CMV and the relevant HLA were identified by cumulative public TCR beta family frequency. The response measured ex vivo was dominated by TCR beta clonotypes (HLA-C-restricted and CMV-specific).

Via MiXCR, TCRdb re-called the reads, giving one row per CDR3 protein. The table lists approximately 140,000 distinct CDR3 sequences, 5% to 6.5% of them singletons. This receptor was obtained from a human donor in good health (CMV status not recorded). Some clones in this sample may be carry-over from other donors' samples. Sequencing was done on a sample of PBMCs.

The CDR3 nucleotides read TGCAGCGTTGAACTGAACTCTGGAAACACCATATATTTT. Amino acids: CSVELNSGNTIYF. J is TRBJ1-3 and V is TRBV29-1; no clear D gene. The germline V gene encodes CDR1 SQVTM and CDR2 ANQGSEA. This CDR3 spans 13 amino acids. Trimming stripped 2 bases from V and 0 bases from J, with 5 bases between.